This T cell receptor (beta chain) was recorded in a study of TIL therapy for anti-PD-1-resistant metastatic lung cancer. In the study overall: By whole-exome sequencing, median non-synonymous tumor mutation burden was around 1.5 mutations per megabase.

This CDR3 has 12 residues. V lost 4 bases and J lost 1, with 5 bases in between. CDR1 is SQVTM and CDR2 is ANQGSEA in the germline V gene. Sequencing used immunoSEQ v3. Survey-level samples got roughly 1.9 million read pairs; deep-level samples got roughly 4.5-6 million. Measured with immunoSEQ multiplex PCR; TCRdb has only the in-frame clones, and not every one. This sample has under 6,500 clones, with 60% to 70% found just once. Time point denoted: pre-treatment sample, taken before nivolumab and TIL therapy. The tumor samples were excised metastases, mostly pleural nodules or supraclavicular lymph nodes. Tumors were harvested before any PD-1/PD-L1 blockade.

The TCR sequence derives from a person aged 25 to 85 with non-small cell lung cancer. The input for sequencing was tumor tissue, taken at baseline. The chain links TRBV29-1 to TRBJ2-1, with D uncertain. DNA of the CDR3: TGCAGCGTTGCAGGATCCTACAATGAGCAGTTCTTC. Protein sequence: CSVAGSYNEQFF.